A single sample is the source of the 13 T cell receptor beta chains below, sequenced in a study of blood T cells in healthy people across ages. Sample-barcoded 5' priming and a J-beta primer mix drove a second PCR of about 6 to 12 cycles. TCRdb reprocessed the 5' RACE reads with MiXCR, giving one entry per CDR3 protein. The table records more than 800,000 distinct CDR3 sequences, 29% of them present only once. Specimen: blood. The receptors originated from a woman older than 75 in good health.

This clonotype occurred many times. This chain uses TRBV18 with TRBJ2-1, with D possibly TRBD1 on 6 matching bases. The ends were cut back, 2 bases at V and 7 bases at J, with 18 bases in the middle. Germline V gene data show CDR1 as KGHSH and CDR2 as LQKENI. This CDR3 region has 16 residues. Written as DNA, the CDR3 is TGTGCCAGCTCACCAGTTACAGGGTTGATCGGGAATGAGCAGTTCTTC. It encodes CASSPVTGLIGNEQFF.

This clonotype was seen a handful of times. The V gene is TRBV11-3, the J gene TRBJ2-6; D unresolved. CDR1 and CDR2 (germline): SGHNT, YENEEA. The CDR3 spans 14 residues. V gave up 4 bases and J gave up 2 bases, with 6 bases separating them. In DNA form, the CDR3 reads TGTGCCAGCAGCTCCAGAGCTGGGGCCAACGTCCTGACTTTC. This encodes CASSSRAGANVLTF.

The chain couples TRBV5-1 to TRBJ2-2, with D possibly matching TRBD1 (6 bases). The CDR3 contains 15 residues. Looked up from germline, CDR1 is SGHRS and CDR2 is YFSETQ. V lost 4 bases, J lost 1 base, and 11 bases lay in between. The CDR3 DNA is TGCGCCAGCAGCGTCTCGGGACAGAACACCGGGGAGCTGTTTTTT. It is translated as CASSVSGQNTGELFF. Filled out from reference TRBV5-1 and TRBJ2-2, the complete variable domain reads KAGVTQTPRYLIKTRGQQVTLSCSPISGHRSVSWYQQTPGQGLQFLFEYFSETQRNKGNFPGRFSGRQFSNSRSEMNVSTLELGDSALYLCASSVSGQNTGELFFGEGSRLTVL.

This chain uses TRBV20-1 with TRBJ1-1; D is perhaps TRBD1 (5 bases). Germline values: CDR1 DFQATT, CDR2 SNEGSKA (reference sequence). The length of the CDR3 is 12 residues. V shed 2 bases and J shed 3 bases, with 7 bases lying between them. The CDR3 DNA follows: TGCAGTGCTAGAAGGGGTGACACTGAAGCTTTCTTT. It yields the protein CSARRGDTEAFF.

The J gene is TRBJ2-2, the V gene TRBV20-1; D is unclear. Trimming pared 3 bases from V and 0 bases from J, leaving 11 bases between. The length of the CDR3 is 15 residues. Germline loops: CDR1 DFQATT, CDR2 SNEGSKA (reference sequence). The CDR3 DNA follows: TGCAGTGCTAGTAACGTTAGAGCGAACACCGGGGAGCTGTTTTTT. Amino acids: CSASNVRANTGELFF.

This clonotype was seen more than once but under ten times. The gene calls are TRBV6-5 and TRBJ1-2; TRBD1 is a possible D gene (6 bases). The CDR3 sequence is 13 residues long. Germline-derived CDR1 and CDR2 are MNHEY and SVGAGI. V was clipped by 6 bases and J by 5 bases, with 13 bases between them. CDR3 bases: TGTGCCAGCAGGCCAGACAGGCGGTATGGCTACACCTTC. Translated: CASRPDRRYGYTF.

J is TRBJ2-5 and V is TRBV20-1, with D possibly matching TRBD2 (6 bases). Trimming shortened V by 2 bases and J by 11 bases, and 27 bases separated the two germline ends. From germline, CDR1 is DFQATT and CDR2 SNEGSKA (reference sequence). This CDR3 contains 16 residues. The CDR3 loop reads CSARSDGGGARVGQYF. The CDR3 nucleotides are TGCAGTGCTAGATCGGACGGGGGTGGAGCCCGCGTTGGGCAGTACTTC.

In its sample, this clonotype was seen many times. The chain has TRBV5-5 and TRBJ1-5; the D gene is possibly TRBD1 (6 bases). V gave up 4 bases and J gave up 3 bases, with 11 bases separating them. This CDR3 has 14 residues. CDR1 SGHKS and CDR2 YYEKEE come from the germline V gene (reference sequence). The CDR3 bases are TGTGCCAGCAGCCAAGGACAGATCAATCAGCCCCAGCATTTT. Translated, it gives CASSQGQINQPQHF.

In its sample, this clonotype was seen a few times. The chain combines TRBV7-2 with TRBJ1-2; TRBD1 matches at 8 bases. Unmatched junction bases numbered 17, after V lost 2 bases and J lost 6 bases. The CDR3 is 18 amino acids. Germline V gene data show CDR1 as SGHTA and CDR2 as FQGNSA. The DNA for the CDR3 is TGTGCCAGCAGCTTAAAACTCGGGTCCGCAGGGGGCTTGCATGGCTACACCTTC. It is translated as CASSLKLGSAGGLHGYTF.

This clonotype was seen just once. This chain uses TRBV6-2 or TRBV6-3 with TRBJ2-6; D is possibly TRBD1 (5 bases). Trimming cost V 7 bases and J 2 bases, with 12 bases left between them. CDR3 size: 15 residues. The germline V gene encodes CDR1 MNHEY and CDR2 SVGEGT. CDR3 sequence (DNA): TGTGCCAGCACAAAATCAGGGACTGGGGCCAACGTCCTGACTTTC. This sequence encodes CASTKSGTGANVLTF.

This clonotype was detected a few times. The J gene is TRBJ2-3, the V gene TRBV7-9, with 8 bases fitting TRBD2. The CDR3 is 18 amino acids. Per germline, CDR1 SEHNR and CDR2 FQNEAQ (reference sequence). J was trimmed by 0 bases and V by 5 bases; bases with no gene match: 13. The CDR3 nucleotides are TGTGCCAGCAGCCAAACTAGCGGAGGGATATTAAGCACAGATACGCAGTATTTT. As protein: CASSQTSGGILSTDTQYF.

The chain recombines TRBV7-8 with TRBJ2-1; TRBD2 matches 11 bases. CDR3 length: 19 amino acids. V gave up 5 bases and J gave up 2 bases; unmatched junction bases: 14. The germline CDR1 and CDR2 sequences are SGHVS and FQNEAQ. The CDR3 is CASSPLRASGRRTYNEQFF. For the CDR3, the DNA is TGTGCCAGCAGCCCCCTGAGGGCTAGCGGGAGGCGAACCTACAATGAGCAGTTCTTC.

The chain links TRBV12-3 or TRBV12-4 to TRBJ2-4, with 11 bases matching TRBD2. The junction had 14 bases not matched to a gene; V was cut back by 4 bases and J by 0 bases. This CDR3 is built from 20 residues. CDR3: CASSSLPGLAGGLAKNIQYF. The CDR3 DNA reads as TGTGCCAGCAGTTCCCTCCCTGGGCTAGCGGGGGGCCTAGCCAAAAACATTCAGTACTTC.